Shown below are 25 T cell receptor beta chains from a single sample sequenced in a study of OX40 agonist ivuxolimab in advanced cancers. Data came from immunoSEQ multiplex PCR; TCRdb stores just in-frame clones and leaves some out. This sample has roughly 70,000 clones, with about nine tenths found just once. The input for sequencing was CD4+ or CD8+ T cells sorted from blood, taken in a trial of the OX40 agonist ivuxolimab. These receptors originate from an adult with an advanced solid tumor such as melanoma, head and neck, liver or kidney cancer.

The rearrangement links TRBV10-3 to TRBJ1-2; D gene unclear. V gave up 10 bases and J gave up 5 bases, with 8 bases separating them. Germline V lookup: CDR1 ENHRY, CDR2 SYGVKD. The CDR3 contains 10 residues. The CDR3 spells CATQDYGYTF. The CDR3 nucleotides are TGTGCCACCCAGGATTATGGCTACACCTTC.

The rearrangement links TRBV6-1 to TRBJ2-1, with D unresolved. CDR1 MNHNS and CDR2 SASEGT come from the germline V gene. This CDR3 spans 15 amino acids. V was trimmed by 1 base and J by 6 bases, leaving 13 bases between them. In nucleotides, the CDR3 is TGTGCCAGCAGTGAAGGGGTTTTATTTGGCAATGAGCAGTTCTTC. Translation gives CASSEGVLFGNEQFF.

CDR3 DNA: TGCGCCAGCAGCTTGGGGACTAGCGGGAGGTCGCAGTTCTTC. It translates to CASSLGTSGRSQFF. This rearrangement joins TRBV5-1 to TRBJ2-1, with TRBD2 identical over 14 bases. Trimming removed 0 bases from V and 12 bases from J; junction bases left unmatched: 2. Germline CDR1 SGHRS, CDR2 YFSETQ. The CDR3 has 14 amino acids.

The chain employs TRBV6-1 and TRBJ2-3; D may be TRBD1 or TRBD2 (5 bases each). The CDR3 runs 19 residues. The germline gives CDR1 MNHNS, CDR2 SASEGT. V was pared by 0 bases and J by 5 bases, with 24 bases between. CDR3 amino acids: CASSEAYIEGLGAQDTQYF. The CDR3 DNA sequence: TGTGCCAGCAGTGAAGCTTACATCGAGGGGCTGGGCGCCCAAGATACGCAGTATTTT.

The genes are TRBV29-1 and TRBJ1-2; no clear D. The CDR3 has 8 residues. Per germline, CDR1 SQVTM and CDR2 ANQGSEA. The V gene lost 3 bases and the J gene lost 11 bases, with 4 bases spanning the gap. The CDR3 here is CSVDKYTF. The DNA for the CDR3 is TGCAGCGTTGATAAATACACCTTC.

This rearrangement joins TRBV7-9 to TRBJ1-4; D gene unclear. Looked up from germline, CDR1 is SEHNR and CDR2 is FQNEAQ (reference sequence). V gave up 5 bases and J gave up 1 base, with 8 bases separating them. This CDR3 comprises 14 residues. The CDR3: CASSKERTNEKLFF. The CDR3 DNA reads TGTGCCAGCAGCAAGGAAAGAACTAATGAAAAACTGTTTTTT.

This chain links TRBV7-9 with TRBJ2-7, with 7 bases matching TRBD1. The V segment lost 3 bases and the J segment 0 bases; nucleotides outside the gene matches: 2. Germline assignment: CDR1 SEHNR and CDR2 FQNEAQ (reference sequence). The CDR3 is 14 amino acids. CDR3 in DNA: TGTGCCAGCAGCTTGACAGGGAACTCCTACGAGCAGTACTTC. Translating it yields CASSLTGNSYEQYF.

The chain carries TRBV15 and TRBJ2-6; no clear D. The V end was cut by 0 bases, the J end by 0 bases, with 6 bases between. The CDR3 extends over 16 amino acids. The germline V gene has CDR1 LNHNV and CDR2 YYDKDF (reference sequence). The CDR3 spells CATSRDPLSGANVLTF. In nucleotides, the CDR3 is TGTGCCACCAGCAGAGATCCTCTCTCTGGGGCCAACGTCCTGACTTTC.

The V call is TRBV19, the J call TRBJ1-3; TRBD1 matches 11 bases. The J segment lost 2 bases and the V segment lost 4 bases, leaving 4 bases of the junction unmatched. Germline assignment: CDR1 LNHDA and CDR2 SQIVND (reference sequence). This CDR3 comprises 16 residues. The CDR3 DNA is TGTGCCAGTAGTACCGGACAGGGGGCTACTGGAAACACCATATATTTT. Residues: CASSTGQGATGNTIYF. Looking up the rest from reference TRBV19 and TRBJ1-3 gives the full variable domain: DGGITQSPKYLFRKEGQNVTLSCEQNLNHDAMYWYRQDPGQGLRLIYYSQIVNDFQKGDIAEGYSVSREKKESFPLTVTSAQKNPTAFYLCASSTGQGATGNTIYFGEGSWLTVV.

The V and J genes are TRBV7-8 and TRBJ1-1; D remains ambiguous. The V end lost 4 bases, the J end lost 0 bases, and 15 bases lay between the germline ends. This CDR3 region has 16 residues. CDR1 SGHVS and CDR2 FQNEAQ come from the germline V gene. The CDR3 reads CASSSTSLPLNTEAFF. CDR3 in DNA: TGTGCCAGCAGCTCTACCTCCCTTCCTCTGAACACTGAAGCTTTCTTT.

This clone was picked up a small number of times. The chain employs TRBV11-2 and TRBJ1-1; D is undetermined. CDR1 and CDR2 (germline): SGHAT, FQNNGV. There are 13 residues in the CDR3. V gave up 0 bases and J gave up 1 base, with 3 bases separating them. The CDR3 DNA sequence: TGTGCCAGCAGCTTAGACAGGAACACTGAAGCTTTCTTT. The encoded protein is CASSLDRNTEAFF.

V usage is TRBV7-2 and J usage is TRBJ2-3, with D possibly matching TRBD2 (6 bases). V was trimmed by 6 bases and J by 6 bases, leaving 13 bases between them. The CDR3 is 13 amino acids. The germline V gene has CDR1 SGHTA and CDR2 FQGNSA. The CDR3 nucleotides are TGTGCCAGCAGACCCCCGGGACTTGATACGCAGTATTTT. The encoded protein is CASRPPGLDTQYF.

This chain uses TRBV5-1 with TRBJ1-6; D ambiguous. Trimming pared 0 bases from V and 8 bases from J, leaving 15 bases between. Germline V gives CDR1 SGHRS, CDR2 YFSETQ. This CDR3 is 16 amino acids long. Written as DNA, the CDR3 is TGCGCCAGCAGCTTGGGAGGGATTGTCGAGTATTCACCCCTCCACTTT. It is translated as CASSLGGIVEYSPLHF.

The chain links TRBV4-1 to TRBJ1-5; D is possibly TRBD1 (6 bases). Trimming took off 3 bases at V and 13 bases at J, with 25 bases between the two ends. The V gene's germline CDR1 is MGHRA and CDR2 YSYEKL. The CDR3 spans 16 residues. Here the CDR3 reads CASSHRDRHDGYPQHF. CDR3 DNA sequence: TGCGCCAGCAGCCACCGCGACAGGCACGATGGTTATCCTCAGCATTTT.

This sequence joins TRBV15 and TRBJ1-5; perhaps TRBD1 as D (6 bases). The CDR3 extends over 20 amino acids. The V end was cut by 2 bases, the J end by 0 bases, with 23 bases between. The germline V gene has CDR1 LNHNV and CDR2 YYDKDF (reference sequence). The CDR3 DNA reads TGTGCCACCAGCAGATCCCCTGACGGGGGCGCGTGGGTTAGCAATCAGCCCCAGCATTTT. Translated: CATSRSPDGGAWVSNQPQHF.

This chain links TRBV6-5 with TRBJ1-5; D gene unclear. The CDR3 covers 10 residues. Germline-derived CDR1 and CDR2 are MNHEY and SVGAGI. V lost 3 bases and J lost 6, with 0 bases in between. CDR3 in amino acids: CASSYQPQHF. CDR3 DNA sequence: TGTGCCAGCAGTTATCAGCCCCAGCATTTT.

CDR3 DNA sequence: TGTGCCAGCAGTCGAACCGGACAGATCACTGAAGCTTTCTTT. This sequence encodes CASSRTGQITEAFF. The rearrangement joins TRBV6-5 to TRBJ1-1; the D gene is possibly TRBD1 (6 bases). In germline, CDR1 is MNHEY, CDR2 SVGAGI. Trimming took 5 bases from V and 4 from J, leaving 14 bases between them. This CDR3 is 14 amino acids long.

The chain uses TRBV27 and TRBJ2-6; no clear D. The germline gives CDR1 MNHEY, CDR2 SMNVEV (reference sequence). The CDR3 has 14 amino acids. Trimming removed 1 base at V and 0 bases at J, with 1 base between. CDR3 sequence: CASSLFSGANVLTF. DNA for the CDR3: TGTGCCAGCAGTTTATTCTCTGGGGCCAACGTCCTGACTTTC. The full variable domain, in which reference TRBV27 and TRBJ2-6 provide the parts outside the CDR3, is EAQVTQNPRYLITVTGKKLTVTCSQNMNHEYMSWYRQDPGLGLRQIYYSMNVEVTDKGDVPEGYKVSRKEKRNFPLILESPSPNQTSLYFCASSLFSGANVLTFGAGSRLTVL.

The rearrangement joins TRBV2 to TRBJ2-7, with D unclear. CDR3 length: 14 amino acids. V was trimmed by 6 bases and J by 3 bases, leaving 15 bases between them. Per germline, CDR1 SNHLY and CDR2 FYNNEI. This CDR3 is CASRAMTLGYEQYF. The DNA of the CDR3 is TGTGCCAGCAGGGCAATGACTCTAGGCTACGAGCAGTACTTC.

The rearrangement uses TRBV7-8 and TRBJ1-1; D is ambiguous. This CDR3 comprises 12 residues. Germline CDR1 reads SGHVS; CDR2 reads FQNEAQ. Deletions cut 2 bases from V and 6 bases from J, with 7 bases between. The CDR3 nucleotides are TGTGCCAGCAGCTTAATGTCTCCTGAAGCTTTCTTT. It is translated as CASSLMSPEAFF.

For this clone: This CDR3 is also generated by other DNA sequences in the sample. The rearrangement joins TRBV10-1 to TRBJ1-1; D perhaps matches TRBD1 (5 bases). V was trimmed by 2 bases and J by 2 bases, leaving 6 bases between them. Germline CDR1 and CDR2: WNHNN and SYGVQD (reference sequence). The CDR3 covers 13 residues. The CDR3 spells CASSEQGNTEAFF. The DNA for the CDR3 is TGCGCCAGCAGTGAGCAGGGTAACACTGAAGCTTTCTTT.

The CDR3 loop is CASSPWGTSDYNEQFF. DNA for the CDR3: TGTGCCAGTAGCCCCTGGGGGACTAGCGACTACAATGAGCAGTTCTTC. The V gene is TRBV19, the J gene TRBJ2-1, with 10 bases fitting TRBD2. The CDR3 length is 16 residues. Germline V CDR1 and CDR2: LNHDA, SQIVND (reference sequence). The trim removed 6 bases at V and 3 bases at J, leaving 8 bases unmatched. The full variable domain, in which reference TRBV19 and TRBJ2-1 provide the parts outside the CDR3, is DGGITQSPKYLFRKEGQNVTLSCEQNLNHDAMYWYRQDPGQGLRLIYYSQIVNDFQKGDIAEGYSVSREKKESFPLTVTSAQKNPTAFYLCASSPWGTSDYNEQFFGPGTRLTVL.

The V and J genes are TRBV6-6 and TRBJ2-3, with no clear D. Trimming shortened V by 6 bases and J by 0 bases, and 16 bases separated the two germline ends. Germline-derived CDR1 and CDR2 are MNHNY and SVGAGI (reference sequence). The CDR3 is 16 residues long. The CDR3: CASSQSSGSSTDTQYF. The DNA for the CDR3 is TGTGCCAGCAGCCAGTCATCTGGTTCAAGCACAGATACGCAGTATTTT.

In this sample, this clone turned up once. The rearrangement uses TRBV15 and TRBJ2-5; 8 bases are shared with TRBD2. This CDR3 is built from 16 residues. Trimming at V came to 0 bases and at J to 1 base, leaving 4 bases not matched to a gene. CDR1 is LNHNV, CDR2 YYDKDF, per germline (reference sequence). CDR3 protein: CATSREVAGIQETQYF. The CDR3 bases are TGTGCCACCAGCAGAGAAGTAGCGGGAATCCAAGAGACCCAGTACTTC.

J is TRBJ1-1 and V is TRBV5-6; D might be TRBD1 (6 bases). The CDR3 loop spans 16 amino acids. The V gene lost 0 bases and the J gene lost 6 bases, with 18 bases spanning the gap. The V gene's germline CDR1 is SGHDT and CDR2 YYEEEE. CDR3 DNA sequence: TGTGCCAGCAGCTTGGATTGGGGGCGGAGTAGGTCTGAAGCTTTCTTT. Residues: CASSLDWGRSRSEAFF.